This T cell receptor beta chain was documented in a study of spatial heterogeneity in lung cancer. Trimming at V came to 4 bases and at J to 5 bases, leaving 3 bases not matched to a gene. Germline values: CDR1 SQVTM, CDR2 ANQGSEA. This CDR3 has 13 residues. TCRdb called the 5' RACE reads again in MiXCR, with one record for every CDR3 protein. This table holds over 50,000 distinct CDR3 sequences, under 7.5% found once. The time point here: sample taken at primary tumor resection. This clonotype was counted many times. Here the sequenced sample was PBMCs, taken at surgery. This clonotype originated in a female donor with early-stage non-small cell lung cancer. This chain connects TRBV29-1 to TRBJ1-1; 11 bases line up with TRBD1. The CDR3 region is CSVAGQGATEAFF. The DNA for the CDR3 is TGCAGCGTTGCTGGACAGGGGGCAACTGAAGCTTTCTTT.